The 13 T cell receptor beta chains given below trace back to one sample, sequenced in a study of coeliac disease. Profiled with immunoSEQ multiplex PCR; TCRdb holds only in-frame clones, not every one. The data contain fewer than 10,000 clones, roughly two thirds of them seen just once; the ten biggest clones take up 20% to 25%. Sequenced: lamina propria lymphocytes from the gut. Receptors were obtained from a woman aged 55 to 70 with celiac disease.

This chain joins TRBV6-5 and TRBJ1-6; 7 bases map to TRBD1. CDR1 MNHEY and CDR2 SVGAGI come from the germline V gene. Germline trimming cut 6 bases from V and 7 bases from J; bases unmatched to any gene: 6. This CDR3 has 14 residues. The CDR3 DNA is TGTGCCAGCAGGAGAGAACAGGGGAATTCACCCCTCCACTTT. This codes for CASRREQGNSPLHF.

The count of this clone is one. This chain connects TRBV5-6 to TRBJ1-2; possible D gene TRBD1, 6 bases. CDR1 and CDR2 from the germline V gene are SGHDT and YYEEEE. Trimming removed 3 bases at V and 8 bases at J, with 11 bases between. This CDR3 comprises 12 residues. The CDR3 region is CASSSGTTGYTF. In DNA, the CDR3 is TGTGCCAGCAGCTCCGGGACAACGGGCTACACCTTC.

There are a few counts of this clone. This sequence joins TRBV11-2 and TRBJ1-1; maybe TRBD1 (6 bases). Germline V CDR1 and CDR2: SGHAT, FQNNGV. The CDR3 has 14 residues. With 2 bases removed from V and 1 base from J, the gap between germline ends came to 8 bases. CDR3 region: CASSLTGKNTEAFF. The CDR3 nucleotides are TGTGCCAGCAGCTTAACAGGGAAGAACACTGAAGCTTTCTTT.

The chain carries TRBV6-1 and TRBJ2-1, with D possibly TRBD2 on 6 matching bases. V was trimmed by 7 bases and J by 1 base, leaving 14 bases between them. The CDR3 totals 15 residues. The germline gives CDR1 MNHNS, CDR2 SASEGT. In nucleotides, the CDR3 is TGTGCCAGCACCGTAGAGGAGGGGTCCTACAATGAGCAGTTCTTC. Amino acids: CASTVEEGSYNEQFF.

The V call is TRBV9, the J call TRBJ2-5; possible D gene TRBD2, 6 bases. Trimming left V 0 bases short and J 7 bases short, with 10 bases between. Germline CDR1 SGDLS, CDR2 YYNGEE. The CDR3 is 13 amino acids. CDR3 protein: CASSVGRERTQYF. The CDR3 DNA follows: TGTGCCAGCAGCGTAGGGAGGGAGCGGACCCAGTACTTC.

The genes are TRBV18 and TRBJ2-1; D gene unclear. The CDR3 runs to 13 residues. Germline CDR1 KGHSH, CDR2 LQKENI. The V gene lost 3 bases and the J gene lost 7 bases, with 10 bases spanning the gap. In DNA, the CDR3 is TGTGCCAGCTCACCGGAGATGTTGAATGAGCAGTTCTTC. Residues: CASSPEMLNEQFF.

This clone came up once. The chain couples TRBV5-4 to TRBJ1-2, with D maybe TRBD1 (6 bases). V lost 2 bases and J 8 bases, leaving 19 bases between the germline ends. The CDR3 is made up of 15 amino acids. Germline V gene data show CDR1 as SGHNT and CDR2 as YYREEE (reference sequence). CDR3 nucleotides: TGTGCCAGCAGCTTCTCCCAGAGAGACAGGCAAGGCTACACCTTC. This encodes CASSFSQRDRQGYTF. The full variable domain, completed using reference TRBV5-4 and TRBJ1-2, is ETGVTQSPTHLIKTRGQQVTLRCSSQSGHNTVSWYQQALGQGPQFIFQYYREEENGRGNFPPRFSGLQFPNYSSELNVNALELDDSALYLCASSFSQRDRQGYTFGSGTRLTVV.

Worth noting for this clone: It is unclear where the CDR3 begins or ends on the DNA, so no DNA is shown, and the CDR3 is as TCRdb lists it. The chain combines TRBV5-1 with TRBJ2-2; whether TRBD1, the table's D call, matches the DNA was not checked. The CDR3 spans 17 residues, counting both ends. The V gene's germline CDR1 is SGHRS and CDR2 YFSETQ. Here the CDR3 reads CASSRTQGAFGAGELFF.

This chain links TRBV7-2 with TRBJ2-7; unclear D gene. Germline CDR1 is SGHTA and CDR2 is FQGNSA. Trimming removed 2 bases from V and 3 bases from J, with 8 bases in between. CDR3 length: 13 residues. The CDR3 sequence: CASSLTNLYEQYF. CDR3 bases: TGTGCCAGCAGCTTAACTAACCTCTACGAGCAGTACTTC. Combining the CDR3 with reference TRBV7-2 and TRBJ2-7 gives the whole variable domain GAGVSQSPSNKVTEKGKDVELRCDPISGHTALYWYRQSLGQGLEFLIYFQGNSAPDKSGLPSDRFSAERTGGSVSTLTIQRTQQEDSAVYLCASSLTNLYEQYFGPGTRLTVT.

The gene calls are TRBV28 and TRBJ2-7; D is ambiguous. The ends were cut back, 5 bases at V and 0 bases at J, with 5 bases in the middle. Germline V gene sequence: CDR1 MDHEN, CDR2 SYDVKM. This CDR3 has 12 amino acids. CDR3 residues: CASSVSSYEQYF. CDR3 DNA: TGTGCCAGCAGTGTGAGCTCCTACGAGCAGTACTTC. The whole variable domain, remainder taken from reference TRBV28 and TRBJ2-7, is DVKVTQSSRYLVKRTGEKVFLECVQDMDHENMFWYRQDPGLGLRLIYFSYDVKMKEKGDIPEGYSVSREKKERFSLILESASTNQTSMYLCASSVSSYEQYFGPGTRLTVT.

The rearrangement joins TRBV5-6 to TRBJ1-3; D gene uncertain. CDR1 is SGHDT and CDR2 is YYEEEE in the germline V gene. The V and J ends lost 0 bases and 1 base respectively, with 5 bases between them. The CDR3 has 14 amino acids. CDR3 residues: CASSLAGSGNTIYF. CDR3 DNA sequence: TGTGCCAGCAGCTTGGCGGGATCTGGAAACACCATATATTTT.

The CDR3 loop is CASSLRAGGNGYTF. The DNA for the CDR3 is TGTGCCAGCAGCTTAAGAGCGGGGGGCAATGGCTACACCTTC. The chain is built from TRBV7-3 and TRBJ1-2; a possible D gene is TRBD1 (6 bases). Germline V CDR1 and CDR2: SGHTA, FQGTGA. The length of the CDR3 is 14 residues. The V end was cut by 1 base, the J end by 6 bases, with 12 bases between.

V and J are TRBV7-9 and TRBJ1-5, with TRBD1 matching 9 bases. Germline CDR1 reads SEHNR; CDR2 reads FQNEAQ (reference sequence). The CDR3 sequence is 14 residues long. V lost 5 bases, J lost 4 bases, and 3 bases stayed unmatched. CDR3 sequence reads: CASSRGTGNQPQHF. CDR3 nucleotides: TGTGCCAGCAGCAGGGGGACAGGGAATCAGCCCCAGCATTTT.